The entry that follows covers one TCR beta chain sequence. The data stem from a study of tumor-infiltrating lymphocytes in localized non-small cell lung cancer. The assay was immunoSEQ multiplex PCR, and TCRdb's table has in-frame clones only and misses some. This table holds roughly 20,000 clones, more than 75% found once. The CDR3 consists of 16 residues. Per germline, CDR1 LGHNA and CDR2 YSLEER. V gave up 0 bases and J gave up 0 bases, with 10 bases separating them. Sequencing was carried out using lung tumor tissue. The chain links TRBV4-3 to TRBJ2-3; the D is unclear. This clonotype was sampled from a human donor with non-small cell lung cancer. CDR3 DNA sequence: TGCGCCAGCAGCCAAGAGACGGGTGCGAGCACAGATACGCAGTATTTT. Its protein product is CASSQETGASTDTQYF.